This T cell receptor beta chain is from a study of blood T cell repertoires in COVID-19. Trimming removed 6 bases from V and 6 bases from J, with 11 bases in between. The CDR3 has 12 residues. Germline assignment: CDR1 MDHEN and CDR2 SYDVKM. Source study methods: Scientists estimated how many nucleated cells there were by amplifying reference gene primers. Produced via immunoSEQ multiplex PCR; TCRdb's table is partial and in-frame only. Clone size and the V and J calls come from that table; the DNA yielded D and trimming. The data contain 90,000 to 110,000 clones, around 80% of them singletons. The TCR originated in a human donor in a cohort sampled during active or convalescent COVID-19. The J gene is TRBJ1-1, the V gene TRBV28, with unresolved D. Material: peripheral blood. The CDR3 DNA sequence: TGTGCCAGCAGCCTGGAGGGTTCTGAAGCTTTCTTT. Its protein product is CASSLEGSEAFF.